This T cell receptor (beta chain) was profiled in a study of T cell repertoires and leukemia-associated antigens. TCRdb recomputed calls from the 5' RACE reads with MiXCR, one row per CDR3 protein. The sample lists 10,000 to 13,000 distinct CDR3 sequences, about 42% occurring once. V gave up 2 bases and J gave up 12 bases, with 14 bases separating them. The germline V gene has CDR1 KGHSH and CDR2 LQKENI. The CDR3 sequence is 13 residues long. This clonotype has at least ten counts. The antigen remains undetermined. The CD3+ T cells first had an overnight rest without serum. The receptor was isolated from a female donor in good health. The sample was CD3+ T cells sorted from blood and cultured. V usage is TRBV18 and J usage is TRBJ2-1; no firm D call. The CDR3 spells CASSPERGSLQFF. The DNA of the CDR3 is TGTGCCAGCTCACCAGAGCGAGGTAGCTTGCAGTTCTTC.